Described below is a single TCR beta chain sequence and its context. The antigen is not known. This cohort consisted of healthy bone marrow donors. This sample is drawn from a study of cytomegalovirus exposure and HLA in healthy donors. Whole-study context: Unique TCRs from HLA-typed donors, roughly 89 million of them, were held in an early data release.

The V gene end was trimmed by 6 bases and the J gene end by 5 bases; junction bases not matched to a gene: 9. Germline V gene data show CDR1 as MNHEY and CDR2 as SVGAGI. The CDR3 is 14 residues long. The PCR used 60 Vbeta and 13 Jbeta primers. Assay used: immunoSEQ multiplex PCR; TCRdb lists only in-frame clones, some missing. The sample yields about 120,000 clones, over 65% seen once. Whole-study results and caveats: Per a later analysis, about 17,000 TCR beta sequences showed association with HLA alleles at 0.05 false discovery rate. One later analysis reportedly identified an Asian-associated ancestry cluster that showed fewer N-insertions than the approximately 700-donor mean.

The receptor was isolated from a woman in her thirties or forties in good health and CMV-seropositive. The chain uses TRBV6-5 and TRBJ2-5; 7 positions agree with TRBD1. The sample comprised PBMCs. The CDR3 DNA is TGTGCCAGCAGACCTGACAGGGTTCTCGAGACCCAGTACTTC. This gives the protein CASRPDRVLETQYF.